These T cell receptor beta chains were read from a single sample in a study of T cells after yellow fever vaccination. TCRdb independently ran MiXCR on the 5' RACE reads; one entry per CDR3 protein. This table holds more than 450,000 distinct CDR3 sequences, 20% to 25% found once. The sample was PBMCs, taken roughly 20 days after the first yellow fever vaccination. These receptor sequences come from a man between 18 and 29 years old who received the YFV17D yellow fever vaccine. CDR3s include the opening cysteine and the closing phenylalanine or tryptophan. The D gene is left open where the match is weak. Size is stated for part of the rows, as once, few or many counts, or as a class when the clone is expanded.

d_gene: NA; abundance: NA; v_gene: TRBV20-1; j_gene: TRBJ2-2; CDR3nt: TGCAGTGCTAAGGGTGGCGGGGAGCTGTTTTTT; CDR3aa: CSAKGGGELFF
d_gene: TRBD2; abundance: NA; v_gene: TRBV7-3; j_gene: TRBJ2-1; CDR3nt: TGTGCCAGCAGCTTAACGTTTCCAGCGGGGGTTGGGGTAAATGAGCAGTTCTTC; CDR3aa: CASSLTFPAGVGVNEQFF
d_gene: NA; abundance: NA; v_gene: TRBV5-6; j_gene: TRBJ2-1; CDR3nt: TGTGCCAGCAGCGCTCGGGGCGCTTGGGGACACGATGAGCAGTTCTTC; CDR3aa: CASSARGAWGHDEQFF
d_gene: TRBD1; abundance: NA; v_gene: TRBV12-3/TRBV12-4; j_gene: TRBJ1-4; CDR3nt: TGTGCCAGCAGTGCGGGACAGGGCCATTGGGAAAAACTGTTTTTT; CDR3aa: CASSAGQGHWEKLFF
d_gene: TRBD1; abundance: few; v_gene: TRBV6-5; j_gene: TRBJ2-5; CDR3nt: TGTGCCAGCAGTTTGGACAGGCCTGTCCAAGAGACCCAGTACTTC; CDR3aa: CASSLDRPVQETQYF
d_gene: NA; abundance: few; v_gene: TRBV5-1; j_gene: TRBJ2-7; CDR3nt: TGCGCCAGCAGCTTTGACGGGTTGACCTACGAGCAGTACTTC; CDR3aa: CASSFDGLTYEQYF
d_gene: NA; abundance: few; v_gene: TRBV5-1; j_gene: TRBJ2-4; CDR3nt: TGCGCCAGCAGCCCGGGTCGAGGGGCGTTGAACATTCAGTACTTC; CDR3aa: CASSPGRGALNIQYF
d_gene: NA; abundance: NA; v_gene: TRBV5-1; j_gene: TRBJ2-1; CDR3nt: TGCGCCAGCAGCTTGGGGGAGATCACCTACAATGAGCAGTTCTTC; CDR3aa: CASSLGEITYNEQFF
d_gene: NA; abundance: few; v_gene: TRBV27; j_gene: TRBJ2-7; CDR3nt: TGTGCCAGCAAGCAGACGGGACCCTACGAGCAGTACTTC; CDR3aa: CASKQTGPYEQYF
d_gene: NA; abundance: NA; v_gene: TRBV10-3; j_gene: TRBJ1-2; CDR3nt: TGTGCCATCAGTGAGTTTGGAGGGATCCTGAAGAAGAATGGCTACACCTTC; CDR3aa: CAISEFGGILKKNGYTF
d_gene: NA; abundance: few; v_gene: TRBV28; j_gene: TRBJ2-2; CDR3nt: TGTGCCAGCAGTGATACAATGGCGGGGGAGCTGTTTTTT; CDR3aa: CASSDTMAGELFF
d_gene: TRBD2; abundance: once; v_gene: TRBV20-1; j_gene: TRBJ2-5; CDR3nt: TGCAGTGCTGTCAGGACTAGCGGGGGCCCCCAAGAGACCCAGTACTTC; CDR3aa: CSAVRTSGGPQETQYF
d_gene: TRBD1; abundance: NA; v_gene: TRBV4-2; j_gene: TRBJ1-2; CDR3nt: TGTGCCAGCAGCCAAGATTCGGGGACAGGGGACCTTAACTATGGCTACACCTTC; CDR3aa: CASSQDSGTGDLNYGYTF
d_gene: NA; abundance: few; v_gene: TRBV20-1; j_gene: TRBJ2-3; CDR3nt: TGCAGTGCTAGGGGGGGACCTACAGATACGCAGTATTTT; CDR3aa: CSARGGPTDTQYF
d_gene: NA; abundance: few; v_gene: TRBV2; j_gene: TRBJ1-5; CDR3nt: TGTGCCAGCAGTGAAGTTGGGGGCGATCAGCCCCAGCATTTT; CDR3aa: CASSEVGGDQPQHF
d_gene: TRBD1; abundance: few; v_gene: TRBV7-2; j_gene: TRBJ2-7; CDR3nt: TGTGCCAGCTCCGGCCGGACAGGGGCCCAAGGGGAGCAGTACTTC; CDR3aa: CASSGRTGAQGEQYF
d_gene: TRBD1; abundance: few; v_gene: TRBV10-3; j_gene: TRBJ2-1; CDR3nt: TGTGCCATCAGTGAGGGGACAGGATTTTACAATGAGCAGTTCTTC; CDR3aa: CAISEGTGFYNEQFF
d_gene: NA; abundance: few; v_gene: TRBV5-1; j_gene: TRBJ2-1; CDR3nt: TGCGCCAGCAGCCCTGCCCTACAGGCTTCCTACAATGAGCAGTTCTTC; CDR3aa: CASSPALQASYNEQFF
d_gene: NA; abundance: NA; v_gene: TRBV3-1; j_gene: TRBJ2-1; CDR3nt: TGTGCCAGCAGCCAGAGACCGGGACAACAGTTCTTC; CDR3aa: CASSQRPGQQFF
d_gene: NA; abundance: NA; v_gene: TRBV2; j_gene: TRBJ2-1; CDR3nt: TGTGCCAGCGGATGGGGCGTCCGGTGGGGGCAGTTCTTC; CDR3aa: CASGWGVRWGQFF
d_gene: NA; abundance: NA; v_gene: TRBV4-2; j_gene: TRBJ1-4; CDR3nt: TGTGCCAGCAGCCTTCGGGAGCCTGAAAATGAAAAACTGTTTTTT; CDR3aa: CASSLREPENEKLFF
d_gene: TRBD1; abundance: NA; v_gene: TRBV5-1; j_gene: TRBJ1-3; CDR3nt: TGCGCCAGCAGCTTCCGGGACAGCCCTGGAAACACCATATATTTT; CDR3aa: CASSFRDSPGNTIYF
d_gene: NA; abundance: NA; v_gene: TRBV27; j_gene: TRBJ2-1; CDR3nt: TGTGCCAGCAGCCGACTAGACCGGAGATACAATGAGCAGTTCTTC; CDR3aa: CASSRLDRRYNEQFF
d_gene: NA; abundance: many; v_gene: TRBV16; j_gene: TRBJ2-1; CDR3nt: TGTGCCAGCAGCCAATCACTAGGAATCAATGAGCAGTTCTTC; CDR3aa: CASSQSLGINEQFF
d_gene: NA; abundance: NA; v_gene: TRBV5-1; j_gene: TRBJ1-1; CDR3nt: TGCGCCAGCAGCACGACCCCACAGGGACCATTATCCACTGAAGCTTTCTTT; CDR3aa: CASSTTPQGPLSTEAFF
d_gene: TRBD2; abundance: NA; v_gene: TRBV6-2/TRBV6-3; j_gene: TRBJ2-3; CDR3nt: TGTGCCAGCAGTTACAATGCGGGGGGGCCAGATACGCAGTATTTT; CDR3aa: CASSYNAGGPDTQYF
d_gene: TRBD1; abundance: few; v_gene: TRBV5-1; j_gene: TRBJ2-1; CDR3nt: TGCGCCAGCACCCCAGGGGGCTATCACTCCTACAATGAGCAGTTCTTC; CDR3aa: CASTPGGYHSYNEQFF
d_gene: NA; abundance: few; v_gene: TRBV7-6; j_gene: TRBJ2-5; CDR3nt: TGTGCCAGCAGCCCCCAGACAGGCCAAGAGACCCAGTACTTC; CDR3aa: CASSPQTGQETQYF
d_gene: NA; abundance: few; v_gene: TRBV19; j_gene: TRBJ2-5; CDR3nt: TGTGCCAGTAGTATTAACAGGGCAGAGACCCAGTACTTC; CDR3aa: CASSINRAETQYF
d_gene: TRBD2; abundance: NA; v_gene: TRBV4-3; j_gene: TRBJ2-3; CDR3nt: TGCGCCAGCAGTAGAATAGCGGGGGGGGGGCAAACGCAGTATTTT; CDR3aa: CASSRIAGGGQTQYF
d_gene: NA; abundance: NA; v_gene: TRBV20-1; j_gene: TRBJ2-1; CDR3nt: TGCAGTGCTAGAGAAAGGGTCCGCAACAATGAGCAGTTCTTC; CDR3aa: CSARERVRNNEQFF
d_gene: TRBD2; abundance: NA; v_gene: TRBV7-2; j_gene: TRBJ2-1; CDR3nt: TGTGCCAGCGGATTGGGACTAGCGGGGAGCAATGAGCAGTTCTTC; CDR3aa: CASGLGLAGSNEQFF
d_gene: NA; abundance: NA; v_gene: TRBV27; j_gene: TRBJ1-1; CDR3nt: TGTGCCAGCAGTCCACTAATGATGAACACTGAAGCTTTCTTT; CDR3aa: CASSPLMMNTEAFF
d_gene: NA; abundance: few; v_gene: TRBV7-2; j_gene: TRBJ1-6; CDR3nt: TGTGCCAGCAGCTTTACTCCCGGTGGTCCCCTCCACTTT; CDR3aa: CASSFTPGGPLHF
d_gene: NA; abundance: NA; v_gene: TRBV7-3; j_gene: TRBJ2-1; CDR3nt: TGTGCCAGCAGCCCTACACAAACCTCCTACAATGAGCAGTTCTTC; CDR3aa: CASSPTQTSYNEQFF
d_gene: NA; abundance: NA; v_gene: TRBV7-3; j_gene: TRBJ2-3; CDR3nt: TGTGCCAACAGCTTGGCAGGGGATCCAGATACGCAGTATTTT; CDR3aa: CANSLAGDPDTQYF
d_gene: NA; abundance: few; v_gene: TRBV19; j_gene: TRBJ1-2; CDR3nt: TGTGCCAGTAGTACAAGGACAGAGAGGAGCTATGGCTACACCTTC; CDR3aa: CASSTRTERSYGYTF
d_gene: NA; abundance: few; v_gene: TRBV5-1; j_gene: TRBJ2-5; CDR3nt: TGCGCCAGCAGCTTGGAGCGAGGCGAGACCCAGTACTTC; CDR3aa: CASSLERGETQYF
d_gene: TRBD1; abundance: few; v_gene: TRBV2; j_gene: TRBJ2-5; CDR3nt: TGTGCCAGCAGAGGACAACCGGGACAGCAAGAGACCCAGTACTTC; CDR3aa: CASRGQPGQQETQYF
d_gene: NA; abundance: few; v_gene: TRBV3-1; j_gene: TRBJ2-5; CDR3nt: TGTGCCAGCAGCCATCGGGCTAACTTTCAAGAGACCCAGTACTTC; CDR3aa: CASSHRANFQETQYF
d_gene: TRBD1; abundance: NA; v_gene: TRBV28; j_gene: TRBJ1-5; CDR3nt: TGTGCCAGCAGAAGGACAGGGGGGTTTGGACCCCAGCATTTT; CDR3aa: CASRRTGGFGPQHF
d_gene: NA; abundance: NA; v_gene: TRBV20-1; j_gene: TRBJ1-2; CDR3nt: TGCAGTGCTAGGGGGGCAGGCTATGGCTACACCTTC; CDR3aa: CSARGAGYGYTF
d_gene: NA; abundance: NA; v_gene: TRBV7-3; j_gene: TRBJ2-1; CDR3nt: TGTGCCAGCAGCTTAACAGGTCGGAGGACTGAGCAGTTCTTC; CDR3aa: CASSLTGRRTEQFF
d_gene: NA; abundance: few; v_gene: TRBV7-9; j_gene: TRBJ1-2; CDR3nt: TGTGCCAGCAGCCGTCCTCCCGCCGGCTACACCTTC; CDR3aa: CASSRPPAGYTF
d_gene: NA; abundance: NA; v_gene: TRBV7-9; j_gene: TRBJ1-5; CDR3nt: TGTGCCAGCAGCTTACGACGCAATCAGCCCCAGCATTTT; CDR3aa: CASSLRRNQPQHF
d_gene: TRBD1; abundance: few; v_gene: TRBV12-5; j_gene: TRBJ1-2; CDR3nt: TGTGCTAGTGCCCGGGTTGCAGGGGGGATCTATGGCTACACCTTC; CDR3aa: CASARVAGGIYGYTF
d_gene: TRBD1; abundance: few; v_gene: TRBV2; j_gene: TRBJ2-1; CDR3nt: TGTGCCAGCAGGAGACCGGGACAGGGCCTCAATGAGCATTTCTTC; CDR3aa: CASRRPGQGLNEHFF
d_gene: NA; abundance: NA; v_gene: TRBV10-2; j_gene: TRBJ1-1; CDR3nt: TGCGCCAGCAGTCAACAGGGAGCTATGAACACTGAAGCTTTCTTT; CDR3aa: CASSQQGAMNTEAFF
d_gene: NA; abundance: few; v_gene: TRBV16; j_gene: TRBJ1-5; CDR3nt: TGTGCCAGCACCCCAAACAGGGATCAGCCCCAGCATTTT; CDR3aa: CASTPNRDQPQHF
d_gene: NA; abundance: few; v_gene: TRBV11-1; j_gene: TRBJ2-1; CDR3nt: TGTGCCAGCAGCTTATCCGACGGGGCCAATGAGCAGTTCTTC; CDR3aa: CASSLSDGANEQFF
d_gene: NA; abundance: NA; v_gene: TRBV7-2; j_gene: TRBJ1-5; CDR3nt: TGTGCCAGCAGGCCACCCCGGCCTGATCAGCCCCAGCATTTT; CDR3aa: CASRPPRPDQPQHF
d_gene: NA; abundance: few; v_gene: TRBV5-6; j_gene: TRBJ2-3; CDR3nt: TGTGCCAGCAGCTTTCAGGGGATGGGCACAGATACGCAGTATTTT; CDR3aa: CASSFQGMGTDTQYF
d_gene: NA; abundance: few; v_gene: TRBV4-1; j_gene: TRBJ2-1; CDR3nt: TGCGCCAGCAGCCAAGAGACAGATTACAATGAGCAGTTCTTC; CDR3aa: CASSQETDYNEQFF
d_gene: NA; abundance: NA; v_gene: TRBV9; j_gene: TRBJ2-3; CDR3nt: TGTGCCAGCAGCGTAGAGGGGGGCCCGAGCACAGATACGCAGTATTTT; CDR3aa: CASSVEGGPSTDTQYF